These T cell receptor beta chains were read from a single sample in a study of cytomegalovirus exposure and HLA in healthy donors. The data were produced by immunoSEQ multiplex PCR, yet TCRdb's version contains in-frame clones alone and is incomplete. Of hundreds of thousands of clones listed, around 86% are singletons. The sample taken for sequencing was PBMCs. These receptors were taken from a woman aged 18-29 years in good health and CMV-seronegative. CDR3s include the opening cysteine and the closing phenylalanine or tryptophan. A D gene is named only where the DNA matches it firmly. Size is stated for part of the rows, as once, few or many counts, or as a class when the clone is expanded.

j_call,v_call,clone_size,d_call,cdr3_nt,cdr3_aa
TRBJ2-7,TRBV2,.,.,TGTGCCAGCAGTAGAACGGGGAGGAACGAGCAGTACTTC,CASSRTGRNEQYF
TRBJ2-3,TRBV25-1,.,TRBD2,TGTGCCAGCAGTGGCTCCCCTAGCGGGGCCGCTAGCACAGATACGCAGTATTTT,CASSGSPSGAASTDTQYF
TRBJ2-2,TRBV6-5,.,TRBD2,TGTGCCAGCAGTTGGCTAGCGGGGGGGCCCGGGGAGCTGTTTTTT,CASSWLAGGPGELFF
TRBJ2-1,TRBV2,.,TRBD1,TGTGCCAGCAAGGGACAGGGCTGGCCCAATGAGCAGTTCTTC,CASKGQGWPNEQFF
TRBJ1-5,TRBV6-1,.,.,TGTGCCAGCACCCCACAGAGATCAAGGCCCCAGCATTTT,CASTPQRSRPQHF
TRBJ2-3,TRBV9,.,TRBD2,TGTGCCAGCCGGACTAGCGGGGGTAGCACAGATACGCAGTATTTT,CASRTSGGSTDTQYF
TRBJ2-2,TRBV6-5,.,.,TGTGCCAGCGGGGGGACCGGGGAGCTGTTTTTT,CASGGTGELFF
TRBJ1-2,TRBV4-1,.,.,TGCGCCAGCAGCCAAAAGCTGAAGTCGAGAGTCTATGGCTACACCTTC,CASSQKLKSRVYGYTF
TRBJ2-2,TRBV9,once,TRBD2,TGTGCCAGCAGCTCCCCCCGGAGTCTAGCGGGAGGAGTAGGGGAGCTGTTTTTT,CASSSPRSLAGGVGELFF
TRBJ2-1,TRBV19,.,TRBD2,TGTGCCAGTATCCCCGGGACTATGGATGGGCGGCTTGCCTACAATGAGCAGTTCTTC,CASIPGTMDGRLAYNEQFF
TRBJ1-2,TRBV9,few,TRBD1,TGTGCCAGCAGCGTAGCCGGGACAGGGGGCCTCTATGGCTACACCTTC,CASSVAGTGGLYGYTF
TRBJ2-3,TRBV6-1,.,.,TGTGCCAGCAGTGAGAGGGTCGGGCCCCGACCAGCAGATACGCAGTATTTT,CASSERVGPRPADTQYF
TRBJ2-4,TRBV27,.,TRBD1,TGTGCCAGCAGTCCCTGGACAGGGAGTTCAAATCAGTACTTC,CASSPWTGSSNQYF
TRBJ1-4,TRBV7-9,.,.,TGTGCCAGCAGCGCCCACAGGGCGACTAATGAAAAACTGTTTTTT,CASSAHRATNEKLFF
TRBJ1-3,TRBV6-1,.,TRBD1,TGTGCCAGCAATAAACAGGGGACTGGAAACACCATATATTTT,CASNKQGTGNTIYF
TRBJ2-7,TRBV2,once,.,TGTGCCAGCAGTGAGGTCCTGACGGGGACCTACGAGCAGTACTTC,CASSEVLTGTYEQYF
TRBJ2-7,TRBV5-1,.,TRBD2,TGCGCCAGCAGCTGGTCTAGCGGGGGTGGGGACGAGCAGTACTTC,CASSWSSGGGDEQYF
TRBJ2-3,TRBV9,.,TRBD1,TGTGCCAGCAGCGGGGGACAGGTACCAAATACGCAGTATTTT,CASSGGQVPNTQYF
TRBJ2-2,TRBV2,.,TRBD1,TGTGCCAGCAGCCTACAGACAGGGAGAGCCGGGGAGCTGTTTTTT,CASSLQTGRAGELFF
TRBJ1-1,TRBV7-8,.,.,TGTGCCAGCAGCTTAGAAAACTCGGGGAACACTGAAGCTTTCTTT,CASSLENSGNTEAFF
TRBJ2-3,TRBV29-1,.,TRBD2,TGCAGCGTTGCGGGGGGAGACACAGATACGCAGTATTTT,CSVAGGDTDTQYF
TRBJ2-2,TRBV30,.,.,TGTGCCTGGAGGGGGGCCCGCAGGGGAGCCGGGGAGCTGTTTTTT,CAWRGARRGAGELFF
TRBJ2-7,TRBV29-1,few,.,TGCAGCGTTGCCGGGAGTTCCTACGAGCAGTACTTC,CSVAGSSYEQYF
TRBJ2-7,TRBV6-1,.,TRBD1,TGTGCCAGCCGCACTCACGGACAGGGGGCCTACGAGCAGTACTTC,CASRTHGQGAYEQYF
TRBJ1-2,TRBV28,.,TRBD1,TGTGCCAGCAGTTTGCCCTTCGGGACAGGGGCGGGCTACACCTTC,CASSLPFGTGAGYTF
TRBJ1-1,TRBV27,.,.,TGTGCCAGCAGCCCAAAATTCCGGAGCAACACTGAAGCTTTCTTT,CASSPKFRSNTEAFF
TRBJ2-2,TRBV9,.,TRBD1,TGTGCCAGCAGCCCCTTCGGACAGGGGAACACCGGGGAGCTGTTTTTT,CASSPFGQGNTGELFF
TRBJ1-3,TRBV5-6,.,.,TGTGCCAGCAGCTCTATCCACTCTGGAAACACCATATATTTT,CASSSIHSGNTIYF
TRBJ2-7,TRBV28,.,TRBD2,TGTGCCAGCAGTTTGGGGACTAGAGACGACGAGCAGTACTTC,CASSLGTRDDEQYF
TRBJ2-5,TRBV4-2,.,TRBD2,TGTGCCAGCAGCCAAGAAGGGACTAGCGGGGTGGGGGAGACCCAGTACTTC,CASSQEGTSGVGETQYF
TRBJ2-7,TRBV2,once,TRBD1,TGTGCCAGCCGAACCAGGACAGGGTCCCACGAGCAGTACTTC,CASRTRTGSHEQYF
TRBJ1-1,TRBV19,.,TRBD1,TGTGCCAGTAGTATAGGTGGGGGACAGAAACGCACTGAAGCTTTCTTT,CASSIGGGQKRTEAFF
TRBJ2-7,TRBV2,.,.,TGTGCCATTGGGGGGGGCACTACCTACGAGCAGTACTTC,CAIGGGTTYEQYF
TRBJ2-6,TRBV18,.,.,TGTGCCAGCTGGCTCTCTGGGGCCAACGTCCTGACTTTC,CASWLSGANVLTF
TRBJ1-6,TRBV21-1,.,.,TGTGCCAGCAGGAGTCACAGGGGACTCTCCTATAATTCACCCCTCCACTTT,CASRSHRGLSYNSPLHF
TRBJ1-1,TRBV4-1,.,TRBD1,TGCGCCAGCAGCCTCCAAGATCGGGACAGGGGGTACACTGAAGCTTTCTTT,CASSLQDRDRGYTEAFF
TRBJ1-4,TRBV2,.,.,TGTGCCAGCAGTGAAGCGCTCGGGCAGGGCAAACAAAAACTGTTTTTT,CASSEALGQGKQKLFF
TRBJ1-3,TRBV30,.,TRBD1,TGTGCCTGGAGTACGCCCCGTTTCCGGGGACAGGGGGCTGGAAACACCATATATTTT,CAWSTPRFRGQGAGNTIYF
TRBJ2-2,TRBV27,once,.,TGTGCCAGCACTTTCGACAGGACGAACACCGGGGAGCTGTTTTTT,CASTFDRTNTGELFF